One T cell receptor (beta chain) is described in this entry. Sequencing used immunoSEQ multiplex PCR; TCRdb keeps in-frame clones, though not all of them. The data contain around 10,000 clones, 85% of them seen just once; the ten biggest clones take up approximately 0.92%. This entry belongs to a study of PD-1 blockade in mismatch repair-deficient tumors. CDR1 is SGHTA, CDR2 FQGTGA, per germline. Deletions cut 5 bases from V and 2 bases from J, with 15 bases between. This CDR3 is 16 amino acids long. The clonotype was recovered from an adult with mismatch repair-deficient cancer. Sequencing was performed on PBMCs, taken roughly 46 weeks after starting pembrolizumab. This chain uses TRBV7-3 with TRBJ2-2, with TRBD1 as a possible D gene (6 bases). The CDR3 spells CASSPRGTLNTGELFF. The CDR3 DNA reads as TGTGCCAGCAGCCCAAGGGGGACACTTAACACCGGGGAGCTGTTTTTT.